This record looks at one T cell receptor beta chain sequence and its context. Its antigen is currently unknown. The data stem from a study of cytomegalovirus exposure and HLA in healthy donors. Study observations and caveats: Many donors shared some public TCRs, even though most TCR sequences were rare.

This PCR relied on a set of 60 Vbeta primers and 13 Jbeta primers. This table comes from immunoSEQ multiplex PCR, and its TCRdb copy is limited to in-frame clones, with some not included. The sample contains some 160,000 clones, approximately 81% of which appear only once. This CDR3 has 12 residues. Germline CDR1 reads KGHSH; CDR2 reads LQKENI. Sequencing was carried out using PBMCs. This clonotype was obtained from a man in his thirties or forties in good health and CMV-seropositive. This chain links TRBV18 with TRBJ2-7, with 7 bases matching TRBD1. CDR3 bases: TGTGCCAGCTCCCCACAGGGGAACGAGCAGTACGTC. Translated, it gives CASSPQGNEQYV.